This TCR beta chain came from a study of T cell repertoires in cytomegalovirus infection. Study as a whole: Matching HLA type, along with CMV infection, was indicated by public TCR beta signatures.

Only one count was recorded for this clonotype. Its antigen is still unknown. Germline CDR1 reads MDHEN; CDR2 reads SYDVKM. The CDR3 sequence is 14 residues long. V was trimmed by 1 base and J by 8 bases, leaving 14 bases between them. Each CDR3 protein is one row after TCRdb ran MiXCR on the reads. The table lists 200,000 to 300,000 distinct CDR3 sequences, approximately 13% of them singletons. Study-wide results and caveats: In two of eight donors, the top clonotype was HLA-C-restricted CMV-specific. The cumulative frequency of public TCR beta families identified carriers of CMV plus the relevant HLA.

The rearrangement uses TRBV28 and TRBJ1-2; D unresolved. The sequence derives from a human donor in good health (CMV status not recorded). Some clones in this sample may be carry-over from other donors' samples. The sample comprised PBMCs. The DNA for the CDR3 is TGTGCCAGCAGTTTATCCGGACGGCGGTACGGCTACACCTTC. As protein: CASSLSGRRYGYTF.